The present entry profiles one T cell receptor beta chain with its context. Its target is not known. This sample is part of a study of blood T cells in healthy people across ages. Study-wide results and limits: More naive CD4+ cells and higher diversity were found in long-lived than in aged donors. It was not possible, with unsorted PBMCs, to conclusively compare naive and antigen-experienced cells.

All donors came from Russia, were Caucasian and healthy, and spanned ages about 6 to 90. V lost 8 bases and J 0 bases, leaving 19 bases between the germline ends. The germline V gene has CDR1 SQVTM and CDR2 ANQGSEA. The CDR3 sequence is 15 residues long. Sample-barcoded 5' priming and a J-beta primer mix drove a second PCR of 7 to 11 cycles. Every cDNA was tagged by a template-switch adaptor with 12 random nucleotides. Each CDR3 protein is one row after TCRdb ran MiXCR on the 5' RACE reads. The sample consists of around 1,900,000 distinct CDR3 sequences, roughly two fifths of them appearing once. The source is a human donor in good health. Source material: blood. This chain uses TRBV29-1 with TRBJ1-2; a possible D gene is TRBD1 (6 bases). CDR3 region: CSTLERGLTNYGYTF. The DNA for the CDR3 is TGCAGCACTCTTGAACGGGGGCTTACTAACTATGGCTACACCTTC.